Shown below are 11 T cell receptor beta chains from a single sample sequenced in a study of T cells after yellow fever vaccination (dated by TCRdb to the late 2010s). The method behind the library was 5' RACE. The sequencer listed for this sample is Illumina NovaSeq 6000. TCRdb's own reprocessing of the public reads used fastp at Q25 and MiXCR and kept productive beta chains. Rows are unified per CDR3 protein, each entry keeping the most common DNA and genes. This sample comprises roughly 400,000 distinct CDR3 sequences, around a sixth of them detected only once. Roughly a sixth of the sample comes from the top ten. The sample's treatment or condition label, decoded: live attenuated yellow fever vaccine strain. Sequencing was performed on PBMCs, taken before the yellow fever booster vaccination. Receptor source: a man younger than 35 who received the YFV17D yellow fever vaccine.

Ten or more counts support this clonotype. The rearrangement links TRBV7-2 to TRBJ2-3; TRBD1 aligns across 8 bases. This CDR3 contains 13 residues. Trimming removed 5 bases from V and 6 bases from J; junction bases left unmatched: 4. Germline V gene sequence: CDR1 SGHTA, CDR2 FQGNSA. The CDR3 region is CASSPQGADTQYF. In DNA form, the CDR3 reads TGTGCCAGCAGCCCCCAGGGGGCGGATACGCAGTATTTT.

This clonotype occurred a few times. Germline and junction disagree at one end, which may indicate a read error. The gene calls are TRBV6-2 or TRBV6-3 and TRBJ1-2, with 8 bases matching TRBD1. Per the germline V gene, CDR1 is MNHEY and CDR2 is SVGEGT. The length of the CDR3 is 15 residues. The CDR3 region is CASSYLDRVHYGYTF. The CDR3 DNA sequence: TGTGCCAGCAGTTACTTGGACAGGGTGCACTATGGATACACCTTC.

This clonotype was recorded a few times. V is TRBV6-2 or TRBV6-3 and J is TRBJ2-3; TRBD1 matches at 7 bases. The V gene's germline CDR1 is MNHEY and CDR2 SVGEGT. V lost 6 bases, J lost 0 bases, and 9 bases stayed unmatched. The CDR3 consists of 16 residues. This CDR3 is CASRPETGWSTDTQYF. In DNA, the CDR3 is TGTGCCAGCAGACCCGAGACAGGGTGGAGCACAGATACGCAGTATTTT.

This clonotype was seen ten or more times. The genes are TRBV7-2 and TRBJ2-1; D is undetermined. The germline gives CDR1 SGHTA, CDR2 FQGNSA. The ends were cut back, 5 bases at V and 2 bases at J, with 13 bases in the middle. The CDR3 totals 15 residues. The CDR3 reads CASSPQTGTYNEQFF. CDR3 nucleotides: TGTGCCAGCAGCCCACAGACCGGAACCTACAATGAGCAGTTCTTC.

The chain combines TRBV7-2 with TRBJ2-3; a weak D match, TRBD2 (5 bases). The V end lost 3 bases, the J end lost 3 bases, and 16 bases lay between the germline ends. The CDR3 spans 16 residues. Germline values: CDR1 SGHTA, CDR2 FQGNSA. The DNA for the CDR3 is TGTGCCAGCAGCTTCCCCCGCGGGCTAGGGACAGATACGCAGTATTTT. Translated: CASSFPRGLGTDTQYF. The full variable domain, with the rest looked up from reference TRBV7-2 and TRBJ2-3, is GAGVSQSPSNKVTEKGKDVELRCDPISGHTALYWYRQSLGQGLEFLIYFQGNSAPDKSGLPSDRFSAERTGGSVSTLTIQRTQQEDSAVYLCASSFPRGLGTDTQYFGPGTRLTVL.

The CDR3 sequence: CASSLGYSNYGYTF. The CDR3 bases are TGTGCCAGCAGCTTAGGTTACAGTAACTATGGCTACACCTTC. The chain is built from TRBV7-9 and TRBJ1-2; D call uncertain. The germline CDR1 and CDR2 sequences are SEHNR and FQNEAQ (reference sequence). The CDR3 spans 14 residues. Trimming stripped 1 base from V and 1 base from J, with 7 bases between.

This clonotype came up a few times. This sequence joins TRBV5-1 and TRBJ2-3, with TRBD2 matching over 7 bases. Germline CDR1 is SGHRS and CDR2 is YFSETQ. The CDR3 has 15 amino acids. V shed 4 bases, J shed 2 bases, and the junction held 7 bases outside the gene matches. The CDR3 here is CASSGGDYTTDTQYF. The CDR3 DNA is TGCGCCAGCAGCGGAGGGGACTACACCACAGATACGCAGTATTTT. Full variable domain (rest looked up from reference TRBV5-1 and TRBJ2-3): KAGVTQTPRYLIKTRGQQVTLSCSPISGHRSVSWYQQTPGQGLQFLFEYFSETQRNKGNFPGRFSGRQFSNSRSEMNVSTLELGDSALYLCASSGGDYTTDTQYFGPGTRLTVL.

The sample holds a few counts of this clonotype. In DNA form, the CDR3 reads TGTGCCAGCAGCCTTACTAGCGCTTCCCAAGATACGCAGTATTTT. It is translated as CASSLTSASQDTQYF. This sequence joins TRBV7-3 and TRBJ2-3; 7 bases fit TRBD2. The ends lost 5 bases at V and 5 bases at J; junction bases unmatched: 10. The CDR3 is 15 amino acids. Looked up from germline, CDR1 is SGHTA and CDR2 is FQGTGA. Full variable domain (remainder filled in from reference TRBV7-3 and TRBJ2-3): GAGVSQTPSNKVTEKGKYVELRCDPISGHTALYWYRQSLGQGPEFLIYFQGTGAADDSGLPNDRFFAVRPEGSVSTLKIQRTERGDSAVYLCASSLTSASQDTQYFGPGTRLTVL.

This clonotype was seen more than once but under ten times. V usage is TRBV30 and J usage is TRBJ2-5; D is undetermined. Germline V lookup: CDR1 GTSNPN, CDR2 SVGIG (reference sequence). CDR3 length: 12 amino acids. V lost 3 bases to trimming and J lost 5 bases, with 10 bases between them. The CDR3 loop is CAWSPTRETQYF. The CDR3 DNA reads TGTGCCTGGAGCCCTACAAGGGAGACCCAGTACTTC.

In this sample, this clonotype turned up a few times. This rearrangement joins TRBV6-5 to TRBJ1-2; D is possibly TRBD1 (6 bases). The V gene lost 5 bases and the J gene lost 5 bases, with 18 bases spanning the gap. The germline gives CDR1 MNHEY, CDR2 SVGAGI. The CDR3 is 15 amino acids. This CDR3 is CASSTSGGPDYGYTF. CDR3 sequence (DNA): TGTGCCAGCAGTACGTCCGGGGGCCCGGATTATGGCTACACCTTC.

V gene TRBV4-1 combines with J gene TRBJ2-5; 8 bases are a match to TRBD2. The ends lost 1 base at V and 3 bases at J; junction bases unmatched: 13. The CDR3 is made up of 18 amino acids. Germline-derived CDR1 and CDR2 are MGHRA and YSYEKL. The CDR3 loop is CASSQVGGLAGSEETQYF. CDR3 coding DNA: TGCGCCAGCAGCCAAGTAGGGGGATTAGCGGGGTCGGAAGAGACCCAGTACTTC.